These T cell receptor beta chains were read from a single sample in a study of blood T cell repertoires in COVID-19. Using immunoSEQ multiplex PCR, the repertoire was profiled, and TCRdb retains in-frame clones only, with some absent. This sample has some 62,000 clones, with roughly four fifths found just once. What was sequenced was peripheral blood. These receptors were obtained from a human donor in a cohort sampled during active COVID-19. Both conserved end residues are part of each CDR3. A D gene is named only where the DNA matches it firmly. The size entry is marked missing in some rows and otherwise reads once, few, many or a size class.

d_gene	v_gene	abundance	j_gene	CDR3nt	CDR3aa
.	TRBV6-5	.	TRBJ1-1	TGTGCCAGCAGACGGAGGGAGAACACTGAAGCTTTCTTT	CASRRRENTEAFF
.	TRBV6-1	.	TRBJ2-3	TGTGCCAGCAGACCACGGGGCACAGATACGCAGTATTTT	CASRPRGTDTQYF
.	TRBV25-1	.	TRBJ1-3	TGTGCCAGCAGTGAATGGCAGGGATCCCCTCCTGGAAACACCATATATTTT	CASSEWQGSPPGNTIYF
TRBD1	TRBV5-8	.	TRBJ2-5	TGTGCCAGCAGCTTGGCACAGGGGGCGGACCCCTTCCGTCCCCAGTACTTC	CASSLAQGADPFRPQYF
TRBD2	TRBV4-1	.	TRBJ2-3	TGCGCCAGCAGCCAAGATATGCGGGGGGGCCGGGATACGCAGTATTTT	CASSQDMRGGRDTQYF
.	TRBV5-1	once	TRBJ2-3	TGCGCCAGCAGCTTAGACCAGGGAAGACCAGATACGCAGTATTTT	CASSLDQGRPDTQYF
TRBD2	TRBV9	.	TRBJ2-1	TGTGCCAGCAGCACCGGGACTAGCCATGAGCAGTTCTTC	CASSTGTSHEQFF
TRBD2	TRBV2	.	TRBJ2-5	TGTGCCAGCACCAGGGGAGCGGGGGGGCCTGGGACCCAGTACTTC	CASTRGAGGPGTQYF
TRBD2	TRBV3-1/TRBV3-2	.	TRBJ2-3	TGTGCCAGCAGCCAAGAGAACAAAGGACTAGCAGTAACAGATACGCAGTATTTT	CASSQENKGLAVTDTQYF
.	TRBV12-3/TRBV12-4	.	TRBJ1-2	TGTGCCAGCAGTTTATCGGGTGCCTATGGCTACACCTTC	CASSLSGAYGYTF
.	TRBV2	.	TRBJ1-1	TGTGCCAGCACCCGAAGGTCAGGGCCTGAAGCTTTCTTT	CASTRRSGPEAFF
TRBD1	TRBV4-2	.	TRBJ1-2	TGTGCCAGCAGCCAAGATATCCAGGGGGCGGCGGGATATGGCTACACCTTC	CASSQDIQGAAGYGYTF
.	TRBV7-8	.	TRBJ1-1	TGTGCCAGCAGGCGACCGGGAGCGAACACTGAAGCTTTCTTT	CASRRPGANTEAFF
.	TRBV2	once	TRBJ1-4	TGTGCCAGCATCCGGGGTTATGGAACTAATGAAAAACTGTTTTTT	CASIRGYGTNEKLFF
.	TRBV21-1	.	TRBJ1-5	TGTGCCAGCAGCGGGCAAAAAACAGGGGGGCAAGGTCAGCCCCAGCATTTT	CASSGQKTGGQGQPQHF
TRBD1	TRBV19	.	TRBJ2-6	TGTGCCAGTAGCTCGGGACAGTCGGGGGCCAACGTCCTGACTTTC	CASSSGQSGANVLTF
.	TRBV6-5	.	TRBJ1-1	TGTGCCAGCAGTTACGGGGGCTTCGGTGAAGCTTTCTTT	CASSYGGFGEAFF
.	TRBV6-5	once	TRBJ2-2	TGTGCCAGCAGTCCTCGAGGCGGGGAGCTGTTTTTT	CASSPRGGELFF
.	TRBV5-1	.	TRBJ1-3	TGCGCCAGCAGCTTGAGCGCCGGGTACTCTGGAAACACCATATATTTT	CASSLSAGYSGNTIYF
TRBD2	TRBV6-6	.	TRBJ2-7	TGTGCCAGCAGTTACTCGAGCCAGCGGGGGTACGAGCAGTACTTC	CASSYSSQRGYEQYF
.	TRBV2	.	TRBJ2-5	TGTGCCAGCAGTGCCCCCCTGGAGACCCAGTACTTC	CASSAPLETQYF
TRBD2	TRBV5-4	.	TRBJ2-1	TGTGCCAGCAGCCCAAGGACTAGCGGGGGGGCTGGGTCCTACAATGAGCAGTTCTTC	CASSPRTSGGAGSYNEQFF